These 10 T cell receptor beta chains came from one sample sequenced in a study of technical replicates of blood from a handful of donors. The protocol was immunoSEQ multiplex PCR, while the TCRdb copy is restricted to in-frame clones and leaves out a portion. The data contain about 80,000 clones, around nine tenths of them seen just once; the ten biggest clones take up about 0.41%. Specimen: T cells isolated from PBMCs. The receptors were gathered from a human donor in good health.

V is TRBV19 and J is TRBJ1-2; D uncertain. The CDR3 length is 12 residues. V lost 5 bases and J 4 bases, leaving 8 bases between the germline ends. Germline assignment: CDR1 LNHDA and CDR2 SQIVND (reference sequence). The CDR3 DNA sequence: TGTGCCAGTAGTTCCCCCGGCTATGGCTACACCTTC. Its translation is CASSSPGYGYTF.

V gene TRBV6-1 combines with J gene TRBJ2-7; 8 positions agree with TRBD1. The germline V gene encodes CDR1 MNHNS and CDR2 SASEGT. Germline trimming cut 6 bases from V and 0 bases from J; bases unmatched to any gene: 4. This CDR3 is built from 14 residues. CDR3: CASRTGAPSYEQYF. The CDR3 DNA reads TGTGCCAGCAGGACAGGGGCGCCCTCCTACGAGCAGTACTTC.

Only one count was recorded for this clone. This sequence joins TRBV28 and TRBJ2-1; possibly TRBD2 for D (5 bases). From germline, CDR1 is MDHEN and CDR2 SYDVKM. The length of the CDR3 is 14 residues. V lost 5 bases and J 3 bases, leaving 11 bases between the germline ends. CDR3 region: CASSASLNYNEQFF. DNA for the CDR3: TGTGCCAGCAGTGCTAGCTTAAACTACAATGAGCAGTTCTTC.

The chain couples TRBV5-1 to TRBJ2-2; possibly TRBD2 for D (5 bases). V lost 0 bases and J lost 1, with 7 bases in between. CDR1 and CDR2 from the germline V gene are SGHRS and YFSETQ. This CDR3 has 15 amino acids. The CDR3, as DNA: TGCGCCAGCAGCTTGGTCGGAGGGAACACCGGGGAGCTGTTTTTT. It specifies CASSLVGGNTGELFF.

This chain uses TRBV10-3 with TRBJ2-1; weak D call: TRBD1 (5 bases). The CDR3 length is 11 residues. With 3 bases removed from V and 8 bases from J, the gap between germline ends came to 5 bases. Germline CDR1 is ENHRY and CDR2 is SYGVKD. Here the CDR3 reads CAISEGDEQFF. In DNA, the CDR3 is TGTGCCATCAGTGAAGGGGATGAGCAGTTCTTC.

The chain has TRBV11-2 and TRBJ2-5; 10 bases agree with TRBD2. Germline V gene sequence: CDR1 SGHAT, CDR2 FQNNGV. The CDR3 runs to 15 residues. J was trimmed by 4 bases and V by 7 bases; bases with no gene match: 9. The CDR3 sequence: CASKRLVAGGETQYF. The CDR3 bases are TGTGCCAGCAAGAGACTAGTAGCGGGAGGAGAGACCCAGTACTTC.

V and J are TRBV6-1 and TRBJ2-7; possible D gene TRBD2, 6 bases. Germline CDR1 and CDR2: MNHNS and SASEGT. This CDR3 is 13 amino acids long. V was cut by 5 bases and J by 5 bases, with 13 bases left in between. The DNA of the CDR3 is TGTGCCAGCAGTATTACGTGGGGGGACGAGCAGTACTTC. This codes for CASSITWGDEQYF.

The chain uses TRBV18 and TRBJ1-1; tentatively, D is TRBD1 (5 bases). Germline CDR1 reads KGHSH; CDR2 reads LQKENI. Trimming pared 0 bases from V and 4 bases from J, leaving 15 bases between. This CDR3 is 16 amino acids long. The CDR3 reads CASSPPGSGGSTEAFF. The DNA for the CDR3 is TGTGCCAGCTCACCACCCGGCTCCGGGGGGAGCACTGAAGCTTTCTTT.

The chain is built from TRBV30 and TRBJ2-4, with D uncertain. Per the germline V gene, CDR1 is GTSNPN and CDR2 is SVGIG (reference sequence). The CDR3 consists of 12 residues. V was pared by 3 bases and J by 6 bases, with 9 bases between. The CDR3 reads CAWSRLANIQYF. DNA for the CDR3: TGTGCCTGGAGCAGACTTGCAAACATTCAGTACTTC.

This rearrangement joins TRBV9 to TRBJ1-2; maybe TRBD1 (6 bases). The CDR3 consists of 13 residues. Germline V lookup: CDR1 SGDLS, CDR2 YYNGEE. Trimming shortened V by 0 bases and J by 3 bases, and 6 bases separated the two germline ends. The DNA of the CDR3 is TGTGCCAGCAGCGTAGAGGGGGACTATGGCTACACCTTC. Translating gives CASSVEGDYGYTF.